This T cell receptor beta chain was recovered during a study of T cell repertoires in cytomegalovirus infection. Study-wide background: From public TCR beta signatures came an indication of both CMV infection and matching HLA type. General study results and limits: Ex vivo responses were dominated by HLA-C-restricted CMV-specific TCR beta clonotypes. There were carriers of CMV plus the relevant HLA, and cumulative public TCR beta family frequency identified them.

Trimming cost V 5 bases and J 6 bases; bases outside gene matches: 12. This CDR3 spans 16 amino acids. The germline gives CDR1 SGHTA, CDR2 FQGNSA. This clonotype was seen repeatedly, ten times or more. Its antigen is as yet unknown. TCRdb used MiXCR to reprocess the reads, holding one entry per CDR3 protein. The sample holds about 330,000 distinct CDR3 sequences, more than 8% seen once. This clonotype originated in a human donor in good health (CMV status not recorded). Some clones in this sample may be carry-over from other donors' samples. This sequence joins TRBV7-2 and TRBJ2-7, with TRBD2 matching 11 bases. The sequenced sample consisted of PBMCs. The CDR3 nucleotides are TGTGCCAGCAGCCCGGTCGGGACTAGCGGTAGCGGCGAGCAGTACTTC. Residues: CASSPVGTSGSGEQYF.